This is a list of T cell receptor beta chains from one sample in a study of radiotherapy plus CTLA-4 blockade in lung cancer. TCRdb's copy holds only in-frame clones and misses some; the assay was immunoSEQ multiplex PCR. The sample shows tens of thousands of clones, over 75% of them seen only once. The sequencing here drew on peripheral blood, taken from a patient treated with radiotherapy plus ipilimumab. Every receptor here comes from a human donor with non-small cell lung cancer that progressed on radiotherapy plus ipilimumab. The CDR3 runs from the conserved cysteine through the conserved F or W. A D gene is named only where the DNA matches it firmly. Clone size is not always given. Where it is, it says once, few, many or a class for expanded clones.

size,V,J,D,DNA,CDR3
.,TRBV2,TRBJ1-5,.,TGTGCCAGCCGTCAGACAGGAACCAATCAGCCCCAGCATTTT,CASRQTGTNQPQHF
few,TRBV6-1,TRBJ1-4,.,TGTGCCAGCAGTGAAATTGGGGCGGCTAATGAAAAACTGTTTTTT,CASSEIGAANEKLFF
.,TRBV5-1,TRBJ2-7,.,TGCGCCAGCGCCCCGGTTGGTAGCTCCTACGAGCAGTACTTC,CASAPVGSSYEQYF
.,TRBV4-1,TRBJ2-5,.,TGCGCCAGCAGCCAAGGGTGGAGAGGCCAAGAGACCCAGTACTTC,CASSQGWRGQETQYF
.,TRBV25-1,TRBJ1-5,.,TGTGCCAGCAGTGAGAAACAGGGACGAAGCAATCAGCCCCAGCATTTT,CASSEKQGRSNQPQHF
.,TRBV2,TRBJ2-1,TRBD1,TGTGCCAGCAGAAAGGGACAGGGGTTCGATGAGCAGTTCTTC,CASRKGQGFDEQFF
.,TRBV9,TRBJ1-1,TRBD1,TGTGCCAGCAGCGTAGGGTTGACAGGGGGCACTGAAGCTTTCTTT,CASSVGLTGGTEAFF
.,TRBV6-5,TRBJ1-3,TRBD1,TGTGCCAGCAGTTACTCAACAGGGGTCTCTGGAAACACCATATATTTT,CASSYSTGVSGNTIYF
.,TRBV23-1,TRBJ1-5,TRBD1,TGCGCCAGCAGTCAAGCCGGGACAGGGGGTGGTTATAGCAATCAGCCCCAGCATTTT,CASSQAGTGGGYSNQPQHF
.,TRBV5-1,TRBJ2-3,.,TGCGCCAGCAGCGCCCAGGCGAGCAGCACAGATACGCAGTATTTT,CASSAQASSTDTQYF
.,TRBV15,TRBJ2-2,.,TGTGCCACCAGCAGAGAGCGGCGCGAGGCCGGGGAGCTGTTTTTT,CATSRERREAGELFF
.,TRBV9,TRBJ1-2,TRBD1,TGTGCCAGCAGCCCAGGTCTACAGGGGTCTAACTATGGCTACACCTTC,CASSPGLQGSNYGYTF
.,TRBV4-1,TRBJ1-1,.,TGCGCCAGCAGCCACCAGGGTACTGAAGCTTTCTTT,CASSHQGTEAFF
.,TRBV10-3,TRBJ1-4,TRBD1,TGTGCCATCAGTGAGTCTTACAGGGGGAATGAAAAACTGTTTTTT,CAISESYRGNEKLFF
.,TRBV11-2,TRBJ2-2,.,TGTGCCAGCAGCTTAGCTTCCGGGGAGCTGTTTTTT,CASSLASGELFF
.,TRBV4-1,TRBJ1-5,.,TGCGCCAGCAGCCAAGACTCCGGGGGGGGCAGGCATTTT,CASSQDSGGGRHF
.,TRBV4-2,TRBJ2-7,TRBD1,TGTGCCAGCAGCCAAGTGACAGGGACAACCCAGTCCTACGAGCAGTACTTC,CASSQVTGTTQSYEQYF
.,TRBV4-1,TRBJ1-3,TRBD1,TGCGCCAGCAGCCAAGGTGGACAGGCCCGCTCTGGAAACACCATATATTTT,CASSQGGQARSGNTIYF